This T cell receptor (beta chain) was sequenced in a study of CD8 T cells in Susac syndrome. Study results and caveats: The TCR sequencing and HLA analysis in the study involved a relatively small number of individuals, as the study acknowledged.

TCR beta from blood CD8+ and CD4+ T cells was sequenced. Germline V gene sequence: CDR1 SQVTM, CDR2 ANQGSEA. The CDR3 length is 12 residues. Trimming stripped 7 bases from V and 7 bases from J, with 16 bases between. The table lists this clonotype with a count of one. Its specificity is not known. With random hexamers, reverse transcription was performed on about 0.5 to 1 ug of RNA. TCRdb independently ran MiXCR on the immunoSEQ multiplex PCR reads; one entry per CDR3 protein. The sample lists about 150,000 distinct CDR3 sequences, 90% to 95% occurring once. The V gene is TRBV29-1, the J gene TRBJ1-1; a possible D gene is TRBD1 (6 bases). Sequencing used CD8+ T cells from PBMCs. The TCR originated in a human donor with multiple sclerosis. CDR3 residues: CSAKRGGGEAFF. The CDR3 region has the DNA TGCAGCGCCAAACGCGGGGGCGGTGAAGCTTTCTTT. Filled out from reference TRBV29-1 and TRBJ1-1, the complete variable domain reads SAVISQKPSRDICQRGTSLTIQCQVDSQVTMMFWYRQQPGQSLTLIATANQGSEATYESGFVIDKFPISRPNLTFSTLTVSNMSPEDSSIYLCSAKRGGGEAFFGQGTRLTVV.